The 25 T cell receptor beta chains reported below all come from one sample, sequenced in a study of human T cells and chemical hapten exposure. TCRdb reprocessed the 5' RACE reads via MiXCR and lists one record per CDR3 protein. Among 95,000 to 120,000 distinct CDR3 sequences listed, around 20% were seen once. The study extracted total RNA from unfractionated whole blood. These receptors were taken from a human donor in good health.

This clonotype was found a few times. DNA for the CDR3: TGCAGCGTTGAGTTGGCCGGGGTCAGGGAAAAACTGTTTTTT. Its translation is CSVELAGVREKLFF. The chain joins TRBV29-1 to TRBJ1-4; no clear D gene. Trimming stripped 3 bases from V and 8 bases from J, with 16 bases between. This CDR3 has 14 residues. Germline CDR1 SQVTM, CDR2 ANQGSEA.

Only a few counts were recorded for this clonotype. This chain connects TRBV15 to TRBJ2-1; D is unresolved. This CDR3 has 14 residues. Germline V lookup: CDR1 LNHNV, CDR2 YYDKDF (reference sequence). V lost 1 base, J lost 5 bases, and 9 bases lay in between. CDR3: CATSRGGEHNEQFF. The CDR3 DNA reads TGTGCCACCAGCAGAGGAGGAGAACACAATGAGCAGTTCTTC.

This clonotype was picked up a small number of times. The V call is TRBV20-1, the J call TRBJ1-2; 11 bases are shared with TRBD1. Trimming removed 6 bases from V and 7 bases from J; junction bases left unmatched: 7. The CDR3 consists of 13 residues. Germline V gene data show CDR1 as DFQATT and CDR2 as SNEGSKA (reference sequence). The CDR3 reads CSAPGQGVSGYTF. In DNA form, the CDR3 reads TGCAGTGCCCCGGGACAGGGGGTCAGTGGCTACACCTTC.

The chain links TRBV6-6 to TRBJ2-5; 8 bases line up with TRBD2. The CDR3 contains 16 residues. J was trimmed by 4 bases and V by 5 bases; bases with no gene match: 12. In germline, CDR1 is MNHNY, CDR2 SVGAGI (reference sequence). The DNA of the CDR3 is TGTGCCAGCAGTAAACACCAAGCGGGAGTTGGAGAGACCCAGTACTTC. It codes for CASSKHQAGVGETQYF.

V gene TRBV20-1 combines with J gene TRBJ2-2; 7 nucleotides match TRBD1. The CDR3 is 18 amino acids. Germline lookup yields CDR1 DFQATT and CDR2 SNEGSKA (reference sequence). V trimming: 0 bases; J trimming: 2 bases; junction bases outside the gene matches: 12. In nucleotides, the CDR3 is TGCAGTGCTAGAGATCAGGCCCCCGGGACAGACAACACCGGGGAGCTGTTTTTT. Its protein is CSARDQAPGTDNTGELFF.

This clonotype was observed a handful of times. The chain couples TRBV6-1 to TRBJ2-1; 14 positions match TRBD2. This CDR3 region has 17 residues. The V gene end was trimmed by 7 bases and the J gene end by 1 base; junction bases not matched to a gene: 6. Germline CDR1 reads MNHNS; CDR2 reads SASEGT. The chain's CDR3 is CASKGTSGSRSYNEQFF. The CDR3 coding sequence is TGTGCCAGCAAAGGGACTAGCGGGAGTAGGTCCTACAATGAGCAGTTCTTC.

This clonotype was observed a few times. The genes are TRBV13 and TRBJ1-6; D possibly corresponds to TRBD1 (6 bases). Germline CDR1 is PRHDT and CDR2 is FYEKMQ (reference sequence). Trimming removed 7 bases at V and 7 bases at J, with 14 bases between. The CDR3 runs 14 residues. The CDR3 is CASTPGRGNSPLHF. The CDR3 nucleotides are TGTGCCAGCACTCCGGGGAGGGGGAATTCACCCCTCCACTTT.

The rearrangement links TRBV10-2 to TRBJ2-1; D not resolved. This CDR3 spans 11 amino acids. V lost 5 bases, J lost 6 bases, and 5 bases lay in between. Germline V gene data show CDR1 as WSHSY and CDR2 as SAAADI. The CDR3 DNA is TGCGCCAGCAGTTCAGCCAATGAGCAGTTCTTC. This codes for CASSSANEQFF.

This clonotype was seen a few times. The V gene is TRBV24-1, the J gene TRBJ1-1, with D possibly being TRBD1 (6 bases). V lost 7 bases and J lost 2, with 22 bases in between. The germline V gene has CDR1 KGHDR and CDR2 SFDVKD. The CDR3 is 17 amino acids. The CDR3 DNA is TGTGCCACCAGGGGTAGCAGGGGCGCTGGGGTCAACACTGAAGCTTTCTTT. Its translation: CATRGSRGAGVNTEAFF.

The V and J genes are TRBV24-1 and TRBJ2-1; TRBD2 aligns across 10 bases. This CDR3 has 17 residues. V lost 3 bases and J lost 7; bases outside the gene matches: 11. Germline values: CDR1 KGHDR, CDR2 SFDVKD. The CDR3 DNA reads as TGTGCCACCAGTGATCCACGACTGGCTAGCGGGAGTAATGAGCAGTTCTTC. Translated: CATSDPRLASGSNEQFF.

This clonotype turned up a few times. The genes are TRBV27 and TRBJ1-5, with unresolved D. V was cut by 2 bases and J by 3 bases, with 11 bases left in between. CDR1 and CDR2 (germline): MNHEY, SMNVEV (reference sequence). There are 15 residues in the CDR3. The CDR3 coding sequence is TGTGCCAGCAGTTTAAACGGCATACACAATCAGCCCCAGCATTTT. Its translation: CASSLNGIHNQPQHF.

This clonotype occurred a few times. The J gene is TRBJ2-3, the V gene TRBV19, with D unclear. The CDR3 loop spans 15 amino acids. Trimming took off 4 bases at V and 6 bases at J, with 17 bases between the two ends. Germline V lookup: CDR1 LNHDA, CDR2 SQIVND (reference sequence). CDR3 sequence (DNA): TGTGCCAGTAGTAACCCACCGCCCTCGGTCGATACGCAGTATTTT. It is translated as CASSNPPPSVDTQYF.

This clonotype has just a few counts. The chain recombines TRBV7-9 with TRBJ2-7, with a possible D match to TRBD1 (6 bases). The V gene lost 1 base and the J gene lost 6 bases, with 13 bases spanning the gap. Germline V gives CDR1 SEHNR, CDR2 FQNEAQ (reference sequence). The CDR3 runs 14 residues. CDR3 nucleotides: TGTGCCAGCAGCTTAGGAAGCAGGGGCGGCGAGCAGTACTTC. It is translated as CASSLGSRGGEQYF.

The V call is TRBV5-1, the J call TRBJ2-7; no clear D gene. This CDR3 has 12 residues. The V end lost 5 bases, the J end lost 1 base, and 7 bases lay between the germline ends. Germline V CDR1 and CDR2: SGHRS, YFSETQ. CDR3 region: CASRDGSYEQYF. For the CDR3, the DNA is TGCGCCAGCAGGGACGGATCCTACGAGCAGTACTTC.

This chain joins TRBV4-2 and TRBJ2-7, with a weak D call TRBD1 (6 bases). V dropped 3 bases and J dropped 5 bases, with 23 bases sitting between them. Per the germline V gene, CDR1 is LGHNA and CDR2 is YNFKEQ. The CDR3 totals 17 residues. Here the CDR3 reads CASSHLFGQGQNDEQYF. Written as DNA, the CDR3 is TGTGCCAGCAGCCATCTCTTCGGGCAGGGGCAGAACGACGAGCAGTACTTC.

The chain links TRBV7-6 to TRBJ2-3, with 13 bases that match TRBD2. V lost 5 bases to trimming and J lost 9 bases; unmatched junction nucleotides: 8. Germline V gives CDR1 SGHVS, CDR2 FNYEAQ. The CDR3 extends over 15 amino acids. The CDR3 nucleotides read TGTGCCAGCAGCCCTACTAGCGGGAGGGTCGGGACGCAGTATTTT. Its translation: CASSPTSGRVGTQYF.

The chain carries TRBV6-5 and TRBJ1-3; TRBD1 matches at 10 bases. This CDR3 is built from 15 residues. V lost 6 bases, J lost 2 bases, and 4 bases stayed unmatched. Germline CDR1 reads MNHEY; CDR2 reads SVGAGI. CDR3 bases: TGTGCCAGCAGCAGGGACAGGGGAACTGGAAACACCATATATTTT. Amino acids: CASSRDRGTGNTIYF.

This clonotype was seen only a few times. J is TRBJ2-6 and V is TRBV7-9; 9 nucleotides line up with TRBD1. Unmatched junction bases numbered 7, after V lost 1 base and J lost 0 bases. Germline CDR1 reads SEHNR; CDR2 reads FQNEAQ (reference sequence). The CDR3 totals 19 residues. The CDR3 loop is CASSLGPGQGTSGANVLTF. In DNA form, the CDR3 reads TGTGCCAGCAGCTTAGGTCCGGGACAGGGCACCTCTGGGGCCAACGTCCTGACTTTC.

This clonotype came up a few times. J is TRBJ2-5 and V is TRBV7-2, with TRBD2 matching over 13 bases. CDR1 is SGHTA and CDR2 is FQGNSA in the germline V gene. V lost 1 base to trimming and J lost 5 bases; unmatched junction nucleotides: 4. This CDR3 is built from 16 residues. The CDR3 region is CASSLEGTSGMETQYF. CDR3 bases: TGTGCCAGCAGCTTAGAAGGGACTAGCGGGATGGAGACCCAGTACTTC.

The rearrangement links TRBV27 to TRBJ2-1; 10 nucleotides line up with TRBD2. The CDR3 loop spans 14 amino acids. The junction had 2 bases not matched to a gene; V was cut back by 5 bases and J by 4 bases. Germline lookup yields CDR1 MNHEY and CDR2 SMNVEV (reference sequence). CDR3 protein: CASSLAGEYNEQFF. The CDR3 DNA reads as TGTGCCAGCAGTCTAGCGGGGGAATACAATGAGCAGTTCTTC.

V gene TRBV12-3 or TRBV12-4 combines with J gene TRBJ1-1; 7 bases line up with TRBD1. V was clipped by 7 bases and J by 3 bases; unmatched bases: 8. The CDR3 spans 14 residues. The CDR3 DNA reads TGTGCCAGCACCCTCCGGACAGGCTACACTGAAGCTTTCTTT. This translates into CASTLRTGYTEAFF.

The DNA for the CDR3 is TGTGCCAGCAGCCCGGACATTCGCACTGAAGCTTTCTTT. As protein: CASSPDIRTEAFF. V usage is TRBV14 and J usage is TRBJ1-1, with a weak D call TRBD1 (5 bases). CDR3 length: 13 residues. Trimming took 4 bases from V and 4 from J, leaving 10 bases between them. Germline CDR1 reads SGHDN; CDR2 reads FVKESK.

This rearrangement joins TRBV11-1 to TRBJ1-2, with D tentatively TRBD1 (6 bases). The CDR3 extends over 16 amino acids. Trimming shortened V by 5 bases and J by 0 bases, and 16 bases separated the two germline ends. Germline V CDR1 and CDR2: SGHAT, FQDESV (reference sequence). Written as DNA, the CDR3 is TGTGCCAGCAGCCTAGGTCGGGACACCTCTAACTATGGCTACACCTTC. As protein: CASSLGRDTSNYGYTF.

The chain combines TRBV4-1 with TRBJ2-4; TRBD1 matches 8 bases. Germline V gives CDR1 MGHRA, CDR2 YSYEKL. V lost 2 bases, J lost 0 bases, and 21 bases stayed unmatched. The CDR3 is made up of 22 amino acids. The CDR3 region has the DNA TGCGCCAGCAGCCAACTCATGACCAGGACAGGGAAGGAGGGGTTAGCCAAAAACATTCAGTACTTC. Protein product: CASSQLMTRTGKEGLAKNIQYF.

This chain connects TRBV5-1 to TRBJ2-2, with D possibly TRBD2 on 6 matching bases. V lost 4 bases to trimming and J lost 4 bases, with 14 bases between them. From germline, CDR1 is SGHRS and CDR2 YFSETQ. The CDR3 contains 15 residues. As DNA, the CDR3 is TGCGCCAGCAGCAGCAGGGTCGGGAGCACCGGGGAGCTGTTTTTT. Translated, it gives CASSSRVGSTGELFF.